Below, 2 T cell receptor beta chains from the same sample are listed, as sequenced in a study of blood T cells in healthy people across ages. PCR was performed a second time for roughly 7 to 12 cycles using a sample-barcoded 5' primer and a J-beta primer mix. Each CDR3 protein is one row after TCRdb ran MiXCR on the 5' RACE reads. Seen here are fewer than 1.5 million distinct CDR3 sequences, roughly 40% observed once, and the top ten hold 7.9%. Sequencing input: blood. The receptor source for this set is a woman aged 18-35 years in good health.

This chain joins TRBV5-1 and TRBJ2-5, with D perhaps TRBD1 or TRBD2 (8 bases each). The CDR3 is made up of 16 amino acids. The germline gives CDR1 SGHRS, CDR2 YFSETQ. V was shortened by 0 bases and J by 4 bases, with 16 bases between the two germline ends. CDR3 loop: CASSLGGSGTGETQYF. The CDR3 coding sequence is TGCGCCAGCAGCTTGGGAGGTAGCGGGACAGGAGAGACCCAGTACTTC.

This clonotype was counted between two and nine times. The rearrangement joins TRBV25-1 to TRBJ1-4; no reliable D call. The V and J ends lost 4 bases and 0 bases respectively, with 12 bases between them. Germline V gives CDR1 MGHDK, CDR2 SYGVNS. The CDR3 consists of 16 residues. The CDR3 DNA reads TGTGCCAGCAGTGCCAGAGCGGCGGCAACTAATGAAAAACTGTTTTTT. As protein: CASSARAAATNEKLFF.